The entry below describes one T cell receptor (beta chain). Its antigen is unidentified. Some clones are missing from TCRdb's copy, which holds only in-frame ones; the method was immunoSEQ multiplex PCR. The data hold about 180,000 clones, with roughly 87% observed a single time. This sample is drawn from a study of T cell responses to AZD1222 COVID-19 vaccine. Study findings and constraints: Per reports, nearly half of all spike-specific TCRs target regions that are unmutated in variants. The donor cohort was predominantly white British with a female majority, and clonal diversity may have been underestimated. Recipients of AZD1222 seropositive at baseline numbered only 5 or 6.

This receptor was taken from an adult in good health. The specimen comprised peripheral blood, sampled on day 0 of AZD1222 vaccination.

The CDR3 DNA reads as TGTGCCAGCAGCTCTCTCAGGTTCTCTGGGGCCAACGTCCTGACTTTC. Translation: CASSSLRFSGANVLTF. V usage is TRBV7-9 and J usage is TRBJ2-6; D unresolved. CDR1 is SEHNR and CDR2 is FQNEAQ in the germline V gene (reference sequence). There are 16 residues in the CDR3. The V and J ends lost 4 bases and 0 bases respectively, with 10 bases between them.